The 27 T cell receptor beta chains in this list originate from one sample, sequenced in a study of T cell repertoires in cytomegalovirus infection. Each CDR3 protein gets one entry after TCRdb re-called the reads with MiXCR. The top ten clones hold around an eighth of a sample with approximately 990,000 distinct CDR3 sequences, about 33% of them seen once. These TCRs are of unknown antigen specificity. Sequences were derived from cultured CD8+ T cells from PBMCs, sampled from culture after CMV antigen stimulation. These receptors all come from a human donor in good health (CMV status not recorded). Some clones in this sample may be carry-over from other donors' samples.

On this clonotype: Compared with germline, one end of the junction differs, possibly owing to a read error. J is TRBJ2-5 and V is TRBV10-3, with D perhaps TRBD1 (5 bases). Germline loops: CDR1 ENHRY, CDR2 SYGVKD. The CDR3 is made up of 14 amino acids. This CDR3 is CAISEGAGQEAQYF. The CDR3 coding sequence is TGTGCCATCAGTGAGGGGGCTGGGCAAGAGGCCCAGTACTTC.

This clonotype was observed a few times. The chain uses TRBV9 and TRBJ2-4, with 7 positions matching TRBD1. The germline gives CDR1 SGDLS, CDR2 YYNGEE. CDR3 length: 16 amino acids. The junction had 7 bases not matched to a gene; V was cut back by 1 base and J by 3 bases. The CDR3 coding sequence is TGTGCCAGCAGCGTAAATACAGGGGTTGACAAAAACATTCAGTACTTC. As protein: CASSVNTGVDKNIQYF.

Notes on this clonotype: One junction end disagrees with the germline gene, perhaps due to a read error. The chain employs TRBV5-3 and TRBJ2-2, with 8 bases matching TRBD2. TRBV5-3 is recorded as an ORF, its role being uncertain. This CDR3 is built from 16 residues. The CDR3 is CASSFEGLDLTGELFF. The DNA for the CDR3 is TGTGCCAGCAGCTTTGAGGGACTAGACCTCACCGGGGAGCTGTTTTTT.

This clonotype was recorded many times. The V gene is TRBV7-8, the J gene TRBJ1-5, with TRBD1 as a possible D gene (6 bases). Trimming stripped 5 bases from V and 0 bases from J, with 11 bases between. Germline V CDR1 and CDR2: SGHVS, FQNEAQ. CDR3 length: 15 residues. CDR3 sequence reads: CASSLRDTSNQPQHF. In DNA form, the CDR3 reads TGTGCCAGCAGCCTACGGGACACTAGCAATCAGCCCCAGCATTTT.

CDR3 in amino acids: CASSLGRQTLRNEQFF. The CDR3 nucleotides read TGTGCCAGCAGCTTAGGGAGACAGACTCTTAGGAATGAGCAGTTCTTC. The chain carries TRBV11-2 and TRBJ2-1; D might be TRBD1 (5 bases). V dropped 1 base and J dropped 7 bases, with 17 bases sitting between them. Germline CDR1 reads SGHAT; CDR2 reads FQNNGV. The CDR3 loop spans 16 amino acids. The full variable domain, in which reference TRBV11-2 and TRBJ2-1 provide the parts outside the CDR3, is EAGVAQSPRYKIIEKRQSVAFWCNPISGHATLYWYQQILGQGPKLLIQFQNNGVVDDSQLPKDRFSAERLKGVDSTLKIQPAKLEDSAVYLCASSLGRQTLRNEQFFGPGTRLTVL.

The chain uses TRBV7-6 and TRBJ2-1, with D perhaps being TRBD1 or TRBD2 (5 bases each). V lost 6 bases and J 3 bases, leaving 9 bases between the germline ends. This CDR3 is 13 amino acids long. In germline, CDR1 is SGHVS, CDR2 FNYEAQ. The CDR3 loop reads CASSWDDYNEQFF. Written as DNA, the CDR3 is TGTGCCAGCAGTTGGGACGACTACAATGAGCAGTTCTTC.

In this sample, this clonotype turned up a few times. This rearrangement joins TRBV6-2 or TRBV6-3 to TRBJ1-1; D possibly corresponds to TRBD1 (5 bases). Trimming took 0 bases from V and 4 from J, leaving 9 bases between them. The CDR3 has 14 amino acids. Germline-derived CDR1 and CDR2 are MNHEY and SVGEGT. The CDR3: CASSYSQGTTEAFF. The CDR3 DNA sequence: TGTGCCAGCAGTTACTCGCAGGGTACCACTGAAGCTTTCTTT.

V is TRBV28 and J is TRBJ2-5; D is uncertain. Trimming took off 5 bases at V and 4 bases at J, with 14 bases between the two ends. Germline CDR1 reads MDHEN; CDR2 reads SYDVKM. The CDR3 extends over 14 amino acids. The chain's CDR3 is CASSPDGLGETQYF. The CDR3, as DNA: TGTGCCAGCAGTCCTGATGGTTTGGGAGAGACCCAGTACTTC.

This clonotype was detected many times. The rearrangement joins TRBV18 to TRBJ2-7; D possibly uses TRBD1 or TRBD2 (6 bases each). The CDR3 sequence is 15 residues long. Germline loops: CDR1 KGHSH, CDR2 LQKENI. The germline V and J ends were trimmed by 5 bases and 7 bases, with 21 bases remaining between them. Here the CDR3 DNA reads TGTGCCAGCTCAGGGCCCAAGTCCAGAGGGGGGGAGCAGTACGTC. Translated: CASSGPKSRGGEQYV.

A remark on this clonotype: Just one base apart from a much larger clone, this may be a read error. This rearrangement joins TRBV7-6 to TRBJ1-1, with D possibly matching TRBD1 (6 bases). V lost 6 bases, J lost 2 bases, and 16 bases lay in between. Germline assignment: CDR1 SGHVS and CDR2 FNYEAQ. CDR3 size: 15 residues. The CDR3 loop is CASRGNRGDNTEAFF. For the CDR3, the DNA is TGTGCCAGCAGGGGTAATAGGGGGGACAACACTGAAGCTTTCTTT.

For this clonotype: As the CDR3 is not closed by the conserved phenylalanine or tryptophan, this likely results from a read error. The gene calls are TRBV6-5 and TRBJ2-2; no clear D. This CDR3 has 15 amino acids. CDR1 is MNHEY, CDR2 SVGAGI, per germline. V was trimmed by 2 bases and J by 7 bases, leaving 14 bases between them. This CDR3 reads CASSYIPSKNGELFS. In nucleotides, the CDR3 is TGTGCCAGCAGTTACATTCCGAGTAAGAACGGGGAGCTGTTTTCT.

Notes on this clonotype: It is likely a read error, because the conserved phenylalanine at the end of the CDR3 is missing. The rearrangement joins TRBV4-2 to TRBJ2-1, with D tentatively TRBD2 (6 bases). Germline V lookup: CDR1 LGHNA, CDR2 YNFKEQ. The CDR3 loop spans 14 amino acids. V was pared by 0 bases and J by 8 bases, with 11 bases between. CDR3 amino acids: CASSQEGRGHEQFS. The CDR3 DNA reads as TGTGCCAGCAGCCAAGAAGGGCGGGGTCATGAGCAGTTCTCC.

This clonotype was found once. The chain couples TRBV2 to TRBJ1-5; D not resolved. Trimming shortened V by 3 bases and J by 3 bases, and 9 bases separated the two germline ends. The CDR3 spans 14 residues. The germline V gene encodes CDR1 SNHLY and CDR2 FYNNEI. Here the CDR3 DNA reads TGTGCCAGCAGTGATCCCAACCCCAATCAGCCCCAGCATTTT. Amino acids: CASSDPNPNQPQHF.

The V call is TRBV29-1, the J call TRBJ2-7; 7 nucleotides align to TRBD1. Losses at the gene ends were 4 bases for V and 1 base for J; bases not matched to a gene: 4. This CDR3 has 13 amino acids. Germline-derived CDR1 and CDR2 are SQVTM and ANQGSEA. CDR3 amino acids: CSVGQGGSYEQYF. The CDR3, as DNA: TGCAGCGTTGGACAGGGTGGGTCCTACGAGCAGTACTTC.

To note about this clonotype: A read error may explain this, as a much larger clone is one base away. This rearrangement joins TRBV7-6 to TRBJ2-3; TRBD1 might be the D (5 bases). Trimming took off 5 bases at V and 7 bases at J, with 19 bases between the two ends. The CDR3 totals 15 residues. The V gene's germline CDR1 is SGHVS and CDR2 FNYEAQ. CDR3: CASSPWTWGKYTQYF. CDR3 coding DNA: TGTGCCAGCAGCCCATGGACATGGGGCAAATATACGCAGTATTTT. The full variable domain, in which reference TRBV7-6 and TRBJ2-3 provide the parts outside the CDR3, is GAGVSQSPRYKVTKRGQDVALRCDPISGHVSLYWYRQALGQGPEFLTYFNYEAQQDKSGLPNDRFSAERPEGSISTLTIQRTEQRDSAMYRCASSPWTWGKYTQYFGPGTRLTVL.

The chain joins TRBV7-9 to TRBJ2-7; D remains unclear. There are 14 residues in the CDR3. V lost 5 bases to trimming and J lost 3 bases, with 14 bases between them. From germline, CDR1 is SEHNR and CDR2 FQNEAQ (reference sequence). The CDR3 protein is CASSLGRAGYEQYF. CDR3 coding DNA: TGTGCCAGCAGCCTAGGACGAGCCGGCTACGAGCAGTACTTC.

This clonotype occurred many times. The CDR3 loop reads CASSYTPISYEQYV. DNA of the CDR3: TGTGCCAGCAGTTATACGCCGATCTCCTACGAGCAGTACGTC. The genes are TRBV6-2 or TRBV6-3 and TRBJ2-7; the D is unclear. The V gene lost 3 bases and the J gene lost 0 bases, with 9 bases spanning the gap. This CDR3 comprises 14 residues. Germline lookup yields CDR1 MNHEY and CDR2 SVGEGT.

This rearrangement joins TRBV27 to TRBJ1-2; 9 bases are shared with TRBD1. V shed 2 bases, J shed 4 bases, and the junction held 2 bases outside the gene matches. Germline V CDR1 and CDR2: MNHEY, SMNVEV (reference sequence). The length of the CDR3 is 14 residues. The CDR3 DNA reads TGTGCCAGCAGTTTACAACAGGGGGCCTATGGCTACACCTTC. This sequence encodes CASSLQQGAYGYTF.

Only a few counts were recorded for this clonotype. The genes are TRBV10-3 and TRBJ2-1, with 9 bases aligning to TRBD1. The CDR3 is made up of 17 amino acids. Germline CDR1 and CDR2: ENHRY and SYGVKD. Trimming at V came to 3 bases and at J to 4 bases, leaving 10 bases not matched to a gene. CDR3 in DNA: TGTGCCATCAGTGACCGCGGGACAGGGAATTTATACAATGAGCAGTTCTTC. Encoded protein: CAISDRGTGNLYNEQFF.

The CDR3 protein is CASGAGEYYEQYV. Written as DNA, the CDR3 is TGTGCTTCGGGGGCAGGGGAGTACTACGAGCAGTACGTC. J is TRBJ2-7 and V is TRBV6-2 or TRBV6-3; the D gene could be TRBD1 or TRBD2 (6 bases each). Germline V lookup: CDR1 MNHEY, CDR2 SVGEGT. This CDR3 region has 13 residues.

This clonotype has more than one count but fewer than ten. The V and J genes are TRBV7-9 and TRBJ2-3; 12 bases align to TRBD2. The CDR3 consists of 16 residues. CDR1 is SEHNR, CDR2 FQNEAQ, per germline (reference sequence). V was pared by 5 bases and J by 4 bases, with 7 bases of the junction left unmatched. The CDR3 here is CASSLPLAGGPDTQYF. CDR3 nucleotide sequence: TGTGCCAGCAGCCTCCCCCTAGCGGGGGGGCCAGATACGCAGTATTTT.

This sequence joins TRBV7-9 and TRBJ2-2; TRBD2 agrees at 13 bases. Germline V gene sequence: CDR1 SEHNR, CDR2 FQNEAQ (reference sequence). V gave up 3 bases and J gave up 1 base; unmatched junction bases: 14. The CDR3 is 21 amino acids. The CDR3 protein is CASSFRPGTSGDVLNTGELFF. Written as DNA, the CDR3 is TGTGCCAGCAGCTTCCGGCCCGGGACTAGCGGGGACGTATTGAACACCGGGGAGCTGTTTTTT.

CDR3 nucleotide sequence: TGTGCCAGTAGTATAGACCTTTTGGCTAGCGGGGAGCAGTTCTTC. This encodes CASSIDLLASGEQFF. The chain employs TRBV19 and TRBJ2-1, with 8 bases matching TRBD2. CDR3 size: 15 residues. Trimming removed 0 bases from V and 10 bases from J; junction bases left unmatched: 8. From germline, CDR1 is LNHDA and CDR2 SQIVND (reference sequence).

This clonotype was detected a few times. V usage is TRBV19 and J usage is TRBJ2-7; D possibly corresponds to TRBD1 (5 bases). Trimming cost V 2 bases and J 6 bases, with 17 bases left between them. Germline V gene lookup returns CDR1 LNHDA and CDR2 SQIVND (reference sequence). There are 15 residues in the CDR3. As DNA, the CDR3 is TGTGCCAGTAGTATAAGGGGCGGCAGAAAGACCGAGCAGTACTTC. Its translation is CASSIRGGRKTEQYF.

This clonotype appeared a few times. The CDR3, as DNA: TGTGCCAGCAGTTTATCTGAGGCCCGGAACACTGAAGCTTTCTTT. This encodes CASSLSEARNTEAFF. This chain connects TRBV27 to TRBJ1-1; D unresolved. V was trimmed by 0 bases and J by 1 base, leaving 9 bases between them. Germline V CDR1 and CDR2: MNHEY, SMNVEV (reference sequence). This CDR3 contains 15 residues.

With regard to this clonotype: The junction shows a germline mismatch at one end, possibly a read error. V is TRBV7-6 and J is TRBJ2-6, with D unresolved. This CDR3 region has 16 residues. Looked up from germline, CDR1 is SGHVS and CDR2 is FNYEAQ. The CDR3 reads CVSSPGEALWANVLTF. As DNA, the CDR3 is TGTGTCAGCAGCCCAGGCGAGGCCCTCTGGGCCAACGTCCTGACTTTC.

In this sample, this clonotype turned up many times. The chain couples TRBV27 to TRBJ2-1; TRBD1 might be the D (6 bases). The CDR3 consists of 12 residues. Per the germline V gene, CDR1 is MNHEY and CDR2 is SMNVEV (reference sequence). V lost 6 bases, J lost 5 bases, and 8 bases lay in between. In DNA form, the CDR3 reads TGTGCCAGCAGCAGGGGCCACAATGAGCAGTTCTTC. Translated, it gives CASSRGHNEQFF.